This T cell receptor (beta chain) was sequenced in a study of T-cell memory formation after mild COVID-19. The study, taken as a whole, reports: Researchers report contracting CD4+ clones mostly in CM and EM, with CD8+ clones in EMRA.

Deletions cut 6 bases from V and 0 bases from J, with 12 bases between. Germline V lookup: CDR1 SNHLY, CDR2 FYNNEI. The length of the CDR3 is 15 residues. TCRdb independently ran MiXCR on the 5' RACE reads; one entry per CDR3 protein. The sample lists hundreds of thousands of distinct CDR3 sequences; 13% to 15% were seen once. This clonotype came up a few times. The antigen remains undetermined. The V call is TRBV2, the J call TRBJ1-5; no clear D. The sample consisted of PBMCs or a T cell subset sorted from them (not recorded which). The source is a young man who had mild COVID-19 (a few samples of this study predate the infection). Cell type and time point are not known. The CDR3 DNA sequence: TGTGCCAGCAGCGAGGACTGGAATAGCAATCAGCCCCAGCATTTT. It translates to CASSEDWNSNQPQHF.